In its sample, the clone carrying this TCR beta chain was seen once. What it binds is unknown. This entry belongs to a study of OX40 agonist ivuxolimab in advanced cancers. Study-wide findings and caveats: The mean number of expanded clones was higher in CD8+ T cells than in CD4+.

Produced via immunoSEQ multiplex PCR; TCRdb's table is partial and in-frame only. The sample holds under 50,000 clones, about nine tenths seen once. The V gene lost 5 bases and the J gene lost 8 bases, with 24 bases spanning the gap. Germline V lookup: CDR1 LNHDA, CDR2 SQIVND (reference sequence). The CDR3 is 16 amino acids. Material: CD4+ or CD8+ T cells sorted from blood, obtained in a trial of the OX40 agonist ivuxolimab. V and J are TRBV19 and TRBJ2-5; D is perhaps TRBD1 or TRBD2 (5 bases each). The TCR was taken from an adult with an advanced solid tumor such as melanoma, head and neck, liver or kidney cancer. In DNA form, the CDR3 reads TGTGCCAGTAGTTTTAATGCCGGGGCCTCGGGGTTTACCCAGTACTTC. Amino acid sequence: CASSFNAGASGFTQYF.